The entry below gives a single TCR beta chain sequence along with its context. This sample is drawn from a study of T cells in Graves' hyperthyroidism and ophthalmopathy. PBMCs were derived from more than 8 ml fresh peripheral blood. It was RNA transcripts that yielded the amplified TCR beta CDR3 regions. Carried out on the TCR CDR3, a first-round RT-PCR used the HTBI primer set. MiXCR, run by TCRdb on the multiplex PCR reads, gives a single entry per CDR3 protein. The repertoire consists of about 590,000 distinct CDR3 sequences, with approximately 14% occurring once and the leading ten covering approximately 7.4%. Germline V gives CDR1 SEHNR, CDR2 FQNEAQ (reference sequence). This CDR3 comprises 15 residues. V shed 5 bases and J shed 7 bases, with 15 bases lying between them.

Sequencing used blood. The TCR comes from a young woman with Graves' hyperthyroidism. This chain links TRBV7-9 with TRBJ1-6, with D maybe TRBD1 (6 bases). The CDR3 sequence is CASSAVGGANSPLHF. The CDR3 DNA reads TGTGCCAGCAGCGCCGTCGGGGGCGCAAATTCACCCCTCCACTTT. Full variable domain (missing parts from reference TRBV7-9 and TRBJ1-6): DTGVSQNPRHKITKRGQNVTFRCDPISEHNRLYWYRQTLGQGPEFLTYFQNEAQLEKSRLLSDRFSAERPKGSFSTLEIQRTEQGDSAMYLCASSAVGGANSPLHFGNGTRLTVT.